The T cell receptor beta chain described here comes from a study of T cells after yellow fever vaccination. Between the trimmed V and J ends, which lost 7 bases and 7 bases, there was a span of 11 bases. CDR1 is MNHEY and CDR2 is SVGEGT in the germline V gene. The CDR3 totals 12 residues. TCRdb reanalysed the 5' RACE reads using MiXCR and keeps one entry per CDR3 protein. The table shows more than 300,000 distinct CDR3 sequences, with approximately 11% occurring only once. Regarding the study as a whole: A limited proportion of clonotypes was detected within both the CD4 and CD8 compartments.

About this clonotype: Its antigen is currently unknown.

This sequence was found in a man aged 18 to 35 who received the YFV17D yellow fever vaccine. The chain has TRBV6-2 or TRBV6-3 and TRBJ1-5, with D unresolved. Sequenced material: CD4+ T cells sorted from PBMCs, taken 45 days after the yellow fever booster vaccination. The CDR3 region has the DNA TGTGCCAGCACCCTATGGCAACAGCCCCAGCATTTT. It specifies CASTLWQQPQHF.